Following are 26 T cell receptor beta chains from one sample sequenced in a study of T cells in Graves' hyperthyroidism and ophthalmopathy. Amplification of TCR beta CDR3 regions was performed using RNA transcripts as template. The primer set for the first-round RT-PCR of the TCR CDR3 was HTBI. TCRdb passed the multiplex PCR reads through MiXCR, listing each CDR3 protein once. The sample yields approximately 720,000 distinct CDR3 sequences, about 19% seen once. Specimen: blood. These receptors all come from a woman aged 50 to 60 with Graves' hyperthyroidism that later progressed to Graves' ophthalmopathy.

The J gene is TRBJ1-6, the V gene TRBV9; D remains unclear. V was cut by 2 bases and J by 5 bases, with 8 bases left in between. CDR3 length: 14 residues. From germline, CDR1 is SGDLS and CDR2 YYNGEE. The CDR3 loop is CASSVKGHNSPLHF. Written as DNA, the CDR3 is TGTGCCAGCAGCGTTAAAGGGCATAATTCACCCCTCCACTTT.

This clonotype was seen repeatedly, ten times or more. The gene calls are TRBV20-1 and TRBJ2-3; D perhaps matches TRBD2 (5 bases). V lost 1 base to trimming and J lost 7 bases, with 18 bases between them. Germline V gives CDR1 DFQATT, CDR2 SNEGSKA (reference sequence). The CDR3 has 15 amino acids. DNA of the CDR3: TGCAGTGCTAGAGGGGCCCCCGGGGTCGCGTATACGCAGTATTTT. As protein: CSARGAPGVAYTQYF.

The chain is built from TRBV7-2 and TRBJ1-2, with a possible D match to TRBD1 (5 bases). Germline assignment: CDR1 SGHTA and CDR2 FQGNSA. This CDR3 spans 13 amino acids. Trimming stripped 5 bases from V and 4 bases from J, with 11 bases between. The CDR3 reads CASSQTGVYGYTF. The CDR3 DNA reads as TGTGCCAGCAGCCAAACGGGGGTCTATGGCTACACCTTC.

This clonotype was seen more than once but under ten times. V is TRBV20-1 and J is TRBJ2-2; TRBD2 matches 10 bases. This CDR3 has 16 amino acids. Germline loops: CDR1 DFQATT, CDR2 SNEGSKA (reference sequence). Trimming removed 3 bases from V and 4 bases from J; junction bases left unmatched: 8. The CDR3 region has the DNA TGCAGTGCTAGGAGGGGAGGGACTAGCGTCACCGGGGAGCTGTTTTTT. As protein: CSARRGGTSVTGELFF.

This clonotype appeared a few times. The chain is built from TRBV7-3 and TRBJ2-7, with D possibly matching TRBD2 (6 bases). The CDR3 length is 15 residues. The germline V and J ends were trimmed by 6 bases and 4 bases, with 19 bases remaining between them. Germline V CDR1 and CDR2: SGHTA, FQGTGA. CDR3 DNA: TGTGCCAGCAGTTTCAACGCGGGACGGAATTACGAGCAGTACTTC. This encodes CASSFNAGRNYEQYF.

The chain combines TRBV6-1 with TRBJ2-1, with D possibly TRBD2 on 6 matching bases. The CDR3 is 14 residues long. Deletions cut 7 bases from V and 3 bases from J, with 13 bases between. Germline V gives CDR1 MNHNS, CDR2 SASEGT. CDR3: CASTYSGVYNEQFF. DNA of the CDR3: TGTGCCAGCACCTACTCGGGGGTCTACAATGAGCAGTTCTTC.

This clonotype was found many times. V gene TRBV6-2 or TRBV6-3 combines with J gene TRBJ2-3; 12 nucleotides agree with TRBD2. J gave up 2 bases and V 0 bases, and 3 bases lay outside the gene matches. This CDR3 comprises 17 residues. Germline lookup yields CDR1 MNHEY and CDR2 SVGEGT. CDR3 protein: CASSYSTSGGFTDTQYF. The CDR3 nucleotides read TGTGCCAGCAGTTACTCGACTAGCGGGGGCTTCACAGATACGCAGTATTTT.

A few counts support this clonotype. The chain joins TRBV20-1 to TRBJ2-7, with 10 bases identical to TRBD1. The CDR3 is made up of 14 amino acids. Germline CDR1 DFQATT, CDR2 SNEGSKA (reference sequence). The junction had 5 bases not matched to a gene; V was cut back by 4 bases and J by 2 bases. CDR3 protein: CSAIGTGVTYEQYF. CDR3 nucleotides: TGCAGTGCTATCGGGACAGGGGTTACCTACGAGCAGTACTTC.

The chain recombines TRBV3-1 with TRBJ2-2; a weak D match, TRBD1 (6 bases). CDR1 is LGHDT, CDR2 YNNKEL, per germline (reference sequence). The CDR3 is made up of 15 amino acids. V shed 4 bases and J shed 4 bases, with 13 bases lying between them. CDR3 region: CASSLPGHPTGELFF. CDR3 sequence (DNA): TGTGCCAGCAGCCTACCGGGACACCCCACCGGGGAGCTGTTTTTT.

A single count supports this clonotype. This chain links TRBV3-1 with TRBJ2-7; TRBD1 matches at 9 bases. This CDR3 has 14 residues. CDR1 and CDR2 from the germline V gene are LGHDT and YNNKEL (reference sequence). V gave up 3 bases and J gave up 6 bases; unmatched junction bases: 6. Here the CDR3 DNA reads TGTGCCAGCAGCCACGGGGACAGGGATGGCGAGCAGTACTTC. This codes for CASSHGDRDGEQYF.

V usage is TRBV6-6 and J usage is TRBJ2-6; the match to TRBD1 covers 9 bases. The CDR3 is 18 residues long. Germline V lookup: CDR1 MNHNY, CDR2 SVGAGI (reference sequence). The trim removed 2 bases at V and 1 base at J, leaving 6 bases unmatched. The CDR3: CASSYVGQGFSGANVLTF. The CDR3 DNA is TGTGCCAGCAGTTACGTTGGACAGGGGTTTTCTGGGGCCAACGTCCTGACTTTC.

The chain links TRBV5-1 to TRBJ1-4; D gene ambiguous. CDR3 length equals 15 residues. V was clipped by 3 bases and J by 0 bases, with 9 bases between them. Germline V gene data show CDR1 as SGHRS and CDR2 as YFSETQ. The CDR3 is CASSSSAATNEKLFF. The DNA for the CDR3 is TGCGCCAGCAGCTCCTCGGCCGCAACTAATGAAAAACTGTTTTTT.

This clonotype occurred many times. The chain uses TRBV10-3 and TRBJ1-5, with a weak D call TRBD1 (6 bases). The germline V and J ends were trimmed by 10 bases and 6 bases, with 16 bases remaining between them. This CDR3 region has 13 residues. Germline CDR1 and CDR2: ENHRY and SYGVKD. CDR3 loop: CASRGGDRQPQHF. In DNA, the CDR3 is TGTGCCAGCCGAGGGGGGGACCGTCAGCCCCAGCATTTT.

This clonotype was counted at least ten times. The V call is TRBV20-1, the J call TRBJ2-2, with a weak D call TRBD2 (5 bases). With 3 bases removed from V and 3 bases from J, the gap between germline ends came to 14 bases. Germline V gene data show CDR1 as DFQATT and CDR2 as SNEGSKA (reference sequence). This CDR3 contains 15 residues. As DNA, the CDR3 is TGCAGTGCTAGCCGGGATGCCTCCGACACCGGGGAGCTGTTTTTT. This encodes CSASRDASDTGELFF.

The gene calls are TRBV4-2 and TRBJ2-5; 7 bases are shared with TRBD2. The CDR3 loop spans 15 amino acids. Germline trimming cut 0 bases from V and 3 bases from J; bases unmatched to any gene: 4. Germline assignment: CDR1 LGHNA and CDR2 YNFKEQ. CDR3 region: CASSQDRLAEETQYF. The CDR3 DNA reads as TGTGCCAGCAGCCAAGATCGGCTAGCGGAAGAGACCCAGTACTTC.

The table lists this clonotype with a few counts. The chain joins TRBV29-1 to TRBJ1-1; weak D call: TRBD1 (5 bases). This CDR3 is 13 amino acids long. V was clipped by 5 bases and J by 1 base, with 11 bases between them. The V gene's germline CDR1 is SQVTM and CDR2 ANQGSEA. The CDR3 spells CSVYGDSNTEAFF. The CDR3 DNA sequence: TGCAGCGTTTATGGGGACTCGAACACTGAAGCTTTCTTT.

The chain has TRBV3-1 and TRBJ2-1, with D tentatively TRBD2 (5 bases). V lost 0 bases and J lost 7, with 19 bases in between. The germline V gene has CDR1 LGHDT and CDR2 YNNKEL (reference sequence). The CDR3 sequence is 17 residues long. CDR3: CASSQEGGSSSGNEQFF. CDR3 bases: TGTGCCAGCAGCCAAGAAGGCGGCTCCTCCTCGGGAAATGAGCAGTTCTTC.

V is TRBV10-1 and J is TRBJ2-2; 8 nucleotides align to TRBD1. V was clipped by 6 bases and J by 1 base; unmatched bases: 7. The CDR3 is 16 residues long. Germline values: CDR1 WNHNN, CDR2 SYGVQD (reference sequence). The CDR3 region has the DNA TGCGCCAGCAGCTGGAGACAGGGGAAGAACACCGGGGAGCTGTTTTTT. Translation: CASSWRQGKNTGELFF.

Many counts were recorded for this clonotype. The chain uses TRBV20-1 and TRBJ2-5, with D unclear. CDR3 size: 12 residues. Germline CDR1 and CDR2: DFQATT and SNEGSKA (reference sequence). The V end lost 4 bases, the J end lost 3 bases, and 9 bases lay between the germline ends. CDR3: CSATTQKETQYF. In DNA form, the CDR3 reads TGCAGTGCTACGACCCAGAAAGAGACCCAGTACTTC.

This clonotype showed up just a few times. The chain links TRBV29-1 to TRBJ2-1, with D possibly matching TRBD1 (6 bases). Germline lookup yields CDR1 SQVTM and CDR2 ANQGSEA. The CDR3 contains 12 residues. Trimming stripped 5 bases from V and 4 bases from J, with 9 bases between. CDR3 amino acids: CSVRQVYNEQFF. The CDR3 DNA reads TGCAGCGTTCGACAGGTTTACAATGAGCAGTTCTTC.

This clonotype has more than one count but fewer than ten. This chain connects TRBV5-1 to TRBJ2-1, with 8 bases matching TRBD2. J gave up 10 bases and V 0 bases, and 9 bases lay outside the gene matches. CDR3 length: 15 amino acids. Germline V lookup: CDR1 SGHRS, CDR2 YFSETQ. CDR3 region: CASSLAIGGVGEQFF. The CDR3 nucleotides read TGCGCCAGCAGCTTGGCGATCGGGGGGGTGGGGGAGCAGTTCTTC.

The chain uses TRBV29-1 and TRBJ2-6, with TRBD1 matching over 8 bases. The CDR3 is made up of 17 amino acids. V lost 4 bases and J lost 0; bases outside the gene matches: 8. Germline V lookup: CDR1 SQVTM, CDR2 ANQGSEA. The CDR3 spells CSVVGRDRISGANVLTF. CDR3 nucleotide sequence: TGCAGCGTTGTGGGCCGGGACAGGATCTCTGGGGCCAACGTCCTGACTTTC.

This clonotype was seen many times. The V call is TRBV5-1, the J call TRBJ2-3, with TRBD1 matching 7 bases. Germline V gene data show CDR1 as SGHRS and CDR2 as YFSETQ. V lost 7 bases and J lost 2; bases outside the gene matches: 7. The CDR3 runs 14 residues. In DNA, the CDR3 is TGCGCCAGCTACCGGGACAGACTCACAGATACGCAGTATTTT. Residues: CASYRDRLTDTQYF.

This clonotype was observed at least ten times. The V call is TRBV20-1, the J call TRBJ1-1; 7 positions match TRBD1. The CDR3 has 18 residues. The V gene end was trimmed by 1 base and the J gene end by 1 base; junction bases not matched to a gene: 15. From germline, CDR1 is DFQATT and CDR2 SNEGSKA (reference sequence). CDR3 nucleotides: TGCAGTGCTAGAGTACGGGCAGGGGGTACTTCCCCGAACACTGAAGCTTTCTTT. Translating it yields CSARVRAGGTSPNTEAFF.

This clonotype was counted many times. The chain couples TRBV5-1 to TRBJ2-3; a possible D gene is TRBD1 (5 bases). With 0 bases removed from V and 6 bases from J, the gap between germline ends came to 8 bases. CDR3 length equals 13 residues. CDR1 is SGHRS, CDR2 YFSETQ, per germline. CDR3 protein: CASSLVGADTQYF. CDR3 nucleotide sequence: TGCGCCAGCAGCTTGGTAGGGGCGGATACGCAGTATTTT.

The CDR3 protein is CASSPEQGRTEAFF. For the CDR3, the DNA is TGTGCCAGCAGTCCGGAACAGGGAAGGACTGAAGCTTTCTTT. The chain is built from TRBV27 and TRBJ1-1, with D maybe TRBD1 (6 bases). CDR3 length equals 14 residues. Trimming removed 5 bases at V and 5 bases at J, with 15 bases between. Looked up from germline, CDR1 is MNHEY and CDR2 is SMNVEV (reference sequence).